This T cell receptor (beta chain) was identified during a study of PD-1 blockade in classical Hodgkin lymphoma. Study results and limitations: Exclusion was the outcome for patients who began nivolumab under 1 year after ASCT.

Data came from immunoSEQ multiplex PCR; TCRdb stores just in-frame clones and leaves some out. The data show around 25,000 clones, roughly three quarters seen once. On this clone: Its target is not known.

Each patient's relapse followed autologous stem cell transplantation, and brentuximab vedotin exposure varied. The source of this sequence is a human donor with classical Hodgkin lymphoma. Here the sequenced sample was peripheral blood mononuclear cells (PBMCs), taken at baseline.

The chain's CDR3 is CASSSGTGTYEQYF. The CDR3 DNA reads TGTGCCAGCAGTTCCGGGACAGGGACCTACGAGCAGTACTTC. The genes are TRBV6-5 and TRBJ2-7; 9 bases are shared with TRBD1. The CDR3 extends over 14 amino acids. CDR1 and CDR2 from the germline V gene are MNHEY and SVGAGI. Losses at the gene ends were 4 bases for V and 2 bases for J; bases not matched to a gene: 3.